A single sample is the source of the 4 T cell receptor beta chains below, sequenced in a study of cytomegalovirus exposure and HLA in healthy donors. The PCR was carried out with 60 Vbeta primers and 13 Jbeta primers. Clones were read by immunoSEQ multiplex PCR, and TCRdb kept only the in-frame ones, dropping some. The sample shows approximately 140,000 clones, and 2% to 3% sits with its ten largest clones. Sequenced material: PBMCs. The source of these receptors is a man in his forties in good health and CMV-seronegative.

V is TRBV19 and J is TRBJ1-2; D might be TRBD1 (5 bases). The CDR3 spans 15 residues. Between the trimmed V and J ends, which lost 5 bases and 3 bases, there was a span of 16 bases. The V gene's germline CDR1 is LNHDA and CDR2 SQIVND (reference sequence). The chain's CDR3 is CASSSVDGGDYGYTF. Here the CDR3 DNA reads TGTGCCAGTAGTTCTGTCGATGGAGGGGACTATGGCTACACCTTC.

The CDR3 DNA sequence: TGTGCCAGCAGCCGCCAGAGCGGGGGTTACAATGAGCAGTTCTTC. It yields the protein CASSRQSGGYNEQFF. The chain has TRBV5-4 and TRBJ2-1; 8 nucleotides match TRBD2. Germline V gene sequence: CDR1 SGHNT, CDR2 YYREEE (reference sequence). Germline trimming cut 4 bases from V and 4 bases from J; bases unmatched to any gene: 7. This CDR3 region has 15 residues.

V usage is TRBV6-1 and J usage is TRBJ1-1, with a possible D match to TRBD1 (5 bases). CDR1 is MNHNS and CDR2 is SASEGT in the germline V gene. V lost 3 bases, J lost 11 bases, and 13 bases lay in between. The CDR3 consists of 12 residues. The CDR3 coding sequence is TGTGCCAGCAGTGATCTGGGACTCGGGGCTTTCTTT. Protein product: CASSDLGLGAFF.

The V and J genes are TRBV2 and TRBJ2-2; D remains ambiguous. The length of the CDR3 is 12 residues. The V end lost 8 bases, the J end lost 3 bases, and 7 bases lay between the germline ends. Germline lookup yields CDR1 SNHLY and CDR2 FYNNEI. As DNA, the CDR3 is TGTGCCAGCGGCCGGGACACCGGGGAGCTGTTTTTT. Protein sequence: CASGRDTGELFF.